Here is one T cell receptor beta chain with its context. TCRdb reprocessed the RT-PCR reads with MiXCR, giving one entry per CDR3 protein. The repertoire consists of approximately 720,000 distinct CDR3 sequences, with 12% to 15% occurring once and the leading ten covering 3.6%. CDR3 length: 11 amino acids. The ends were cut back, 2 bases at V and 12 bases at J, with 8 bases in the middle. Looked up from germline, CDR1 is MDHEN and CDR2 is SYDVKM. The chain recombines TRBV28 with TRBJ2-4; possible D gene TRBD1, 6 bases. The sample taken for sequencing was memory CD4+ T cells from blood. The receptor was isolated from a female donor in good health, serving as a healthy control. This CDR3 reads CASSLTGYQYF. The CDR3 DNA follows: TGTGCCAGCAGTTTAACAGGGTATCAGTACTTC.